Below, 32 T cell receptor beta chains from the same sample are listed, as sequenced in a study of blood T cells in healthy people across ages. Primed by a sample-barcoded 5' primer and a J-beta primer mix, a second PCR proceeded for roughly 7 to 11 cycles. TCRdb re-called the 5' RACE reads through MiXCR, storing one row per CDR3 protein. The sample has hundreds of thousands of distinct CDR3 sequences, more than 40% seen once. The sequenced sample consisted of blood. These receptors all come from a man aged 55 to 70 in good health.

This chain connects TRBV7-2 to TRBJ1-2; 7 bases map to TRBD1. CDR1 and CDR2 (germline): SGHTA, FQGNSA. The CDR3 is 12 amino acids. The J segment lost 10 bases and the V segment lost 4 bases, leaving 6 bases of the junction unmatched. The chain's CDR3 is CASSYGQAHYTF. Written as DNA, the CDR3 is TGTGCCAGCAGCTACGGACAGGCTCACTACACCTTC.

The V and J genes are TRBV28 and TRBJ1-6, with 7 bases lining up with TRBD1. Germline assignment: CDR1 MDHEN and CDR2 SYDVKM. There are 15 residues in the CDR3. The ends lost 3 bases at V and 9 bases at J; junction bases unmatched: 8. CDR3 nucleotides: TGTGCCAGCAGTTTTACGGACAGGAGGGGTTCACCCCTCCACTTT. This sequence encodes CASSFTDRRGSPLHF.

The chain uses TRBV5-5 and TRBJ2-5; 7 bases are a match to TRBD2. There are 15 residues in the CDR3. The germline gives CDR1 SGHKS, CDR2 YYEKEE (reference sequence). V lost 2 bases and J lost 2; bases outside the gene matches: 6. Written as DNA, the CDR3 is TGTGCCAGCAGCTTTGGGGAGGGCCGTCAAGAGACCCAGTACTTC. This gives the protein CASSFGEGRQETQYF.

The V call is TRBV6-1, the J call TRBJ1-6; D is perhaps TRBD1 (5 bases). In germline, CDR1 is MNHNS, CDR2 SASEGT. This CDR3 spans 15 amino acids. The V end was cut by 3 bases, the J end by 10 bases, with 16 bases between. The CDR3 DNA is TGTGCCAGCAGTGACGCACTAGACAGTTTCTCACCCCTCCACTTT. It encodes CASSDALDSFSPLHF.

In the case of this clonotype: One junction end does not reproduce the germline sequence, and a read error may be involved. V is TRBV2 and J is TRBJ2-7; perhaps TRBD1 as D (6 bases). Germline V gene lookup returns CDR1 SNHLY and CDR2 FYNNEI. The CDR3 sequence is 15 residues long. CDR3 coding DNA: TGTGCCAGCACTGAAAGGGACAAGGGCTCCTACGAGCAGTACTTC. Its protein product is CASTERDKGSYEQYF.

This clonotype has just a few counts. The CDR3 sequence: CASSPTGGGQYF. CDR3 DNA: TGTGCCAGCAGCCCCACAGGGGGCGGGCAGTACTTC. This rearrangement joins TRBV5-6 to TRBJ2-7, with 9 bases fitting TRBD1. The CDR3 has 12 amino acids. Trimming removed 4 bases from V and 9 bases from J; junction bases left unmatched: 5. Germline-derived CDR1 and CDR2 are SGHDT and YYEEEE.

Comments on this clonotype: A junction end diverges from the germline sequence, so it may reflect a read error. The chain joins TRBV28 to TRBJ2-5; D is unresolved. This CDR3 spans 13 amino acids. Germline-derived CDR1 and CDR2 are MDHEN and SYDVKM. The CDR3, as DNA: TGTGCCAGCAGTCCCCCTAGTTTGGAGACCCGGTACTTC. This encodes CASSPPSLETRYF.

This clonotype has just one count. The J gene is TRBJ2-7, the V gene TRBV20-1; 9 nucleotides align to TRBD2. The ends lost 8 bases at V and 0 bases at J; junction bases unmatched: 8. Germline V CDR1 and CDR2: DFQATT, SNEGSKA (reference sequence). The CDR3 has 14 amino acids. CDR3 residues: CSPQKRGASYEQYF. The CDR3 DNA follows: TGCAGTCCCCAAAAGCGGGGGGCCTCCTACGAGCAGTACTTC.

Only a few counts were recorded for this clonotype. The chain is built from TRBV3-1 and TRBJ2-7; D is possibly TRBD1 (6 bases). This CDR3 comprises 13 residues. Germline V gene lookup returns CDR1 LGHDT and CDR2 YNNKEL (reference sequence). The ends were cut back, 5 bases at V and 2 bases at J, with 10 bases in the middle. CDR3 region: CASSEGTPYEQYF. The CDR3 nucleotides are TGTGCCAGCAGCGAGGGGACACCCTACGAGCAGTACTTC.

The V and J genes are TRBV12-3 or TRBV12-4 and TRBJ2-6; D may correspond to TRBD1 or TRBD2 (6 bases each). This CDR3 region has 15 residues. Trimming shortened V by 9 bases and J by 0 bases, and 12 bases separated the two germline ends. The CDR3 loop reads CASLRGVSGANVLTF. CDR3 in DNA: TGTGCCAGTTTAAGGGGGGTCTCTGGGGCCAACGTCCTGACTTTC.

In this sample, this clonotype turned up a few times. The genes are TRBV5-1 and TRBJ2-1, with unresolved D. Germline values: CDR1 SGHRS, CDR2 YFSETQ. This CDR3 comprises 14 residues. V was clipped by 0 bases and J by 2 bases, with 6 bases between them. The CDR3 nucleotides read TGCGCCAGCAGCTTGGATCCACCCTACAATGAGCAGTTCTTC. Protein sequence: CASSLDPPYNEQFF.

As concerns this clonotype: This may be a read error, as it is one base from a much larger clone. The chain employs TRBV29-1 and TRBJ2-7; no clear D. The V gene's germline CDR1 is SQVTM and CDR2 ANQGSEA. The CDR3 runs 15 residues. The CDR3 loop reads CSVDYRKESSDEQYF. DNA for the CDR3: TGCAGCGTTGATTATCGCAAGGAGAGCTCCGACGAGCAGTACTTC.

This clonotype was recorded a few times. The CDR3, as DNA: TGTGCCAGCAGCCAAGTAGGACTAGCGGACTCTGGGGCCAACGTCCTGACTTTC. The encoded protein is CASSQVGLADSGANVLTF. V gene TRBV3-1 combines with J gene TRBJ2-6, with 10 bases fitting TRBD2. V dropped 1 base and J dropped 0; count of bases not matched to a gene: 3. This CDR3 has 18 residues. Germline assignment: CDR1 LGHDT and CDR2 YNNKEL (reference sequence).

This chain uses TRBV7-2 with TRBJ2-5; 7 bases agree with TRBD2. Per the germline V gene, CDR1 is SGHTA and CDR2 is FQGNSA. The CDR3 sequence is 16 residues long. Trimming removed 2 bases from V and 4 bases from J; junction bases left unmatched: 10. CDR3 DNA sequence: TGTGCCAGCAGCTTAAGGGCGGGGGACCCTAGAGAGACCCAGTACTTC. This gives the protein CASSLRAGDPRETQYF.

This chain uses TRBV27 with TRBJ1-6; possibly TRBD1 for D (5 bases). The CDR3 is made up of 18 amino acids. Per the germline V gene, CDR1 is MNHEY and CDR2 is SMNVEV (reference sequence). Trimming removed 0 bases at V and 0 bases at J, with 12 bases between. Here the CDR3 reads CASSLSRGQSSYNSPLHF. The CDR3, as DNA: TGTGCCAGCAGTTTATCTAGGGGCCAGAGCTCCTATAATTCACCCCTCCACTTT.

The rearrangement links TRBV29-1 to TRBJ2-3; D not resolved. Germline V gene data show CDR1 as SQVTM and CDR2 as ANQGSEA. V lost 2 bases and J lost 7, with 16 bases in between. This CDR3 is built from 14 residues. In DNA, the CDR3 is TGCAGCGTTGAACTATTACGCCTGACAAATACGCAGTATTTT. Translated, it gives CSVELLRLTNTQYF.

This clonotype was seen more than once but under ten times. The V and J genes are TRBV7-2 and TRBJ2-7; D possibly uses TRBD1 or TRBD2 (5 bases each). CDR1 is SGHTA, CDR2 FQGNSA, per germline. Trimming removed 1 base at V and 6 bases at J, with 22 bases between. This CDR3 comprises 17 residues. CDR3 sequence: CASSLVPEVREISEQYF. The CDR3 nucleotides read TGTGCCAGCAGCTTAGTGCCGGAAGTCAGGGAGATAAGCGAGCAGTACTTC. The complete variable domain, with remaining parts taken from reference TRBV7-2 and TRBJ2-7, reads GAGVSQSPSNKVTEKGKDVELRCDPISGHTALYWYRQSLGQGLEFLIYFQGNSAPDKSGLPSDRFSAERTGGSVSTLTIQRTQQEDSAVYLCASSLVPEVREISEQYFGPGTRLTVT.

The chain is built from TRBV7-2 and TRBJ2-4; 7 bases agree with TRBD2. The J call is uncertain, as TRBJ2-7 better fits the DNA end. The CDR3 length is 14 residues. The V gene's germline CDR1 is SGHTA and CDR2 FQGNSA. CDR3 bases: TGTGCCAGCAGCTTACGAAGGACTAGTGGCGAGCAGTACTTC. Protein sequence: CASSLRRTSGEQYF.

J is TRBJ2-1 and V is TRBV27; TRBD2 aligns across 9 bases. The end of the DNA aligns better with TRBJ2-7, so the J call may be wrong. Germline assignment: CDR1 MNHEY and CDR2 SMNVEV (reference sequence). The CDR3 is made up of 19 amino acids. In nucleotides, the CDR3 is TGTGCCAGCAGTTTCCGCCGTTGGGTAGCGGGGGCACAACAGAATGAGCAGTACTTC. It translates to CASSFRRWVAGAQQNEQYF.

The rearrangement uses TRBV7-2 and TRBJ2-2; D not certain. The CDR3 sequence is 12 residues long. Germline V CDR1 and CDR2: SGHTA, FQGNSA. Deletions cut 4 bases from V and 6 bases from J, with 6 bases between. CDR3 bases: TGTGCCAGCAGCTCACCCTCCGGGGAGCTGTTTTTT. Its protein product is CASSSPSGELFF. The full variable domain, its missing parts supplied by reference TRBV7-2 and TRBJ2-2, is GAGVSQSPSNKVTEKGKDVELRCDPISGHTALYWYRQSLGQGLEFLIYFQGNSAPDKSGLPSDRFSAERTGGSVSTLTIQRTQQEDSAVYLCASSSPSGELFFGEGSRLTVL.

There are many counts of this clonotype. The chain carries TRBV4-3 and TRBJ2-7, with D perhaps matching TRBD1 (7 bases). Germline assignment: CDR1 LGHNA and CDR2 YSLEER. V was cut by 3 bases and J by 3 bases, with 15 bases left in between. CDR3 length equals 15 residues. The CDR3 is CASSHLTQGGYEQYF. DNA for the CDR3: TGCGCCAGCAGCCACCTTACCCAGGGGGGCTACGAGCAGTACTTC.

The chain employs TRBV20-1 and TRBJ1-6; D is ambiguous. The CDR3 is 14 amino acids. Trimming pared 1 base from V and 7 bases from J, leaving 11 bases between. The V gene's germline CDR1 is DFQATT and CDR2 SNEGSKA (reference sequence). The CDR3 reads CSARVGFRNSPLHF. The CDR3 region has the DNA TGCAGTGCTAGAGTCGGGTTTCGCAATTCACCCCTCCACTTT.

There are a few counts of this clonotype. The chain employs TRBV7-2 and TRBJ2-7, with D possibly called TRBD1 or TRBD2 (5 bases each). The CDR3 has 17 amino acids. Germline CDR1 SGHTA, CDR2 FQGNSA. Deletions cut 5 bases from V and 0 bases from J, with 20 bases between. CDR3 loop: CASSPDRGTESSYEQYF. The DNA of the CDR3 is TGTGCCAGCAGCCCAGACAGAGGGACGGAGAGCTCCTACGAGCAGTACTTC.

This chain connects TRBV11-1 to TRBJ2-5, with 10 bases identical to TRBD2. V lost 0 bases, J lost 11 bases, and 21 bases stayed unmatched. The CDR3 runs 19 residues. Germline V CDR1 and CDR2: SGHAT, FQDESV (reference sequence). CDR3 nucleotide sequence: TGTGCCAGCAGCTTAGCGGATCATGGCAGCGGGGGGGCTCGGAATGAGCAGTACTTC. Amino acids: CASSLADHGSGGARNEQYF. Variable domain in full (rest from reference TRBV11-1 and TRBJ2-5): EAEVAQSPRYKITEKSQAVAFWCDPISGHATLYWYRQILGQGPELLVQFQDESVVDDSQLPKDRFSAERLKGVDSTLKIQPAELGDSAMYLCASSLADHGSGGARNEQYFGPGTRLLVL.

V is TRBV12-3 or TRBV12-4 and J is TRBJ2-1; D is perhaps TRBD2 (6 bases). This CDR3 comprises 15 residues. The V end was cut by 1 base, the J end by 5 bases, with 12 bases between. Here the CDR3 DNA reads TGTGCCAGCAGTTTAGGGCGGGGTAGAAACAATGAGCAGTTCTTC. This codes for CASSLGRGRNNEQFF.

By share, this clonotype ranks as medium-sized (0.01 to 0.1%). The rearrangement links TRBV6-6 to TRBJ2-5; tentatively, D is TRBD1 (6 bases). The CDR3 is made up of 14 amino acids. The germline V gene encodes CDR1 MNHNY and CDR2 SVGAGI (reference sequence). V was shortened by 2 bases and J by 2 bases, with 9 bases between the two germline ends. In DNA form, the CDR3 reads TGTGCCAGCAGTTACGCCGGACAGCAAGAGACCCAGTACTTC. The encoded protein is CASSYAGQQETQYF.

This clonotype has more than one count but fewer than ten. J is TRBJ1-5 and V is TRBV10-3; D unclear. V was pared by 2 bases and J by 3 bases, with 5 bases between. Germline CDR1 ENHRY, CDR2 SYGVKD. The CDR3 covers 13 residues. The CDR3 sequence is CAISEQPNQPQHF. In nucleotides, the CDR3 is TGTGCCATCAGTGAGCAGCCCAATCAGCCCCAGCATTTT.

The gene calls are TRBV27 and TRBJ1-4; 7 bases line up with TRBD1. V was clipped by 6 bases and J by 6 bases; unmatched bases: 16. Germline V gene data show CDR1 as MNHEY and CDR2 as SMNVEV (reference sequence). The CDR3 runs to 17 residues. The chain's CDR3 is CASRGIRDSGRDEKLFF. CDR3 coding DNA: TGTGCCAGCAGGGGGATTAGGGACAGCGGGCGGGATGAAAAACTGTTTTTT.

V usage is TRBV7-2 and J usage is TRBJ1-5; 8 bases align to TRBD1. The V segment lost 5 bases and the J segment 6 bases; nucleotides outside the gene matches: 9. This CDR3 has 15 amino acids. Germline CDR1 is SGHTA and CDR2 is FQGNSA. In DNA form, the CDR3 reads TGTGCCAGCAGCCATGCCGGGACAGGAAGTCAGCCCCAGCATTTT. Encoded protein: CASSHAGTGSQPQHF.

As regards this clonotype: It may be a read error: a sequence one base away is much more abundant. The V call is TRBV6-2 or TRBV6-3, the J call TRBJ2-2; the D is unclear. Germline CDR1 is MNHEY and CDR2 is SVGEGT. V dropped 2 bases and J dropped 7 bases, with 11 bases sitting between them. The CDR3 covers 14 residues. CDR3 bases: TGTGCCAGCAGTTACCCGGCCTTTAGCGGGGAGCTGTTTTTT. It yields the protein CASSYPAFSGELFF.

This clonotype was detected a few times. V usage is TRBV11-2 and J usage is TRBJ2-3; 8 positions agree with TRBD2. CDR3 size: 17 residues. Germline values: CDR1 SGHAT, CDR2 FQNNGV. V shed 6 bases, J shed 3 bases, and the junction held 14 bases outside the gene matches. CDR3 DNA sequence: TGTGCCAGCAGAGAGGGAACTAGCGGCGGTGTGACAGATACGCAGTATTTT. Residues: CASREGTSGGVTDTQYF.

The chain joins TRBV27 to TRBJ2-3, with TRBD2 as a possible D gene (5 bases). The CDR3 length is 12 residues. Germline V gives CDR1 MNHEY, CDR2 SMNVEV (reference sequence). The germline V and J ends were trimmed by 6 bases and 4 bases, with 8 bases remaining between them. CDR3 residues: CASRDLADTQYF. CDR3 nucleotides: TGTGCCAGCAGGGACTTAGCAGATACGCAGTATTTT.